This T cell receptor beta chain appears in the sequencing data of a study of blood T cell repertoires in COVID-19. Study as a whole: Collection of acute and convalescent COVID-19 samples took place in the United States, Italy and Spain. Nucleic acid was either cDNA or gDNA, and it came from T cells, B-cell-depleted T cells, or PBMCs.

This CDR3 spans 18 amino acids. Germline loops: CDR1 SNHLY, CDR2 FYNNEI. The V end was cut by 4 bases, the J end by 2 bases, with 22 bases between. Sequencing used immunoSEQ multiplex PCR; TCRdb keeps in-frame clones, though not all of them. This sample has about 200,000 clones, with over 75% found just once. This sequence joins TRBV2 and TRBJ2-3; D is possibly TRBD1 (6 bases). The TCR sequence derives from a woman older than 75 with acute or convalescent COVID-19. Source material: peripheral blood. The CDR3 DNA reads as TGTGCCAGCAGTGCCCCATCTAAGGGGGTGAAAAACACAGATACGCAGTATTTT. This gives the protein CASSAPSKGVKNTDTQYF. Using reference TRBV2 and TRBJ2-3 for the parts outside the CDR3, the full variable domain is EPEVTQTPSHQVTQMGQEVILRCVPISNHLYFYWYRQILGQKVEFLVSFYNNEISEKSEIFDDQFSVERPDGSNFTLKIRSTKLEDSAMYFCASSAPSKGVKNTDTQYFGPGTRLTVL.